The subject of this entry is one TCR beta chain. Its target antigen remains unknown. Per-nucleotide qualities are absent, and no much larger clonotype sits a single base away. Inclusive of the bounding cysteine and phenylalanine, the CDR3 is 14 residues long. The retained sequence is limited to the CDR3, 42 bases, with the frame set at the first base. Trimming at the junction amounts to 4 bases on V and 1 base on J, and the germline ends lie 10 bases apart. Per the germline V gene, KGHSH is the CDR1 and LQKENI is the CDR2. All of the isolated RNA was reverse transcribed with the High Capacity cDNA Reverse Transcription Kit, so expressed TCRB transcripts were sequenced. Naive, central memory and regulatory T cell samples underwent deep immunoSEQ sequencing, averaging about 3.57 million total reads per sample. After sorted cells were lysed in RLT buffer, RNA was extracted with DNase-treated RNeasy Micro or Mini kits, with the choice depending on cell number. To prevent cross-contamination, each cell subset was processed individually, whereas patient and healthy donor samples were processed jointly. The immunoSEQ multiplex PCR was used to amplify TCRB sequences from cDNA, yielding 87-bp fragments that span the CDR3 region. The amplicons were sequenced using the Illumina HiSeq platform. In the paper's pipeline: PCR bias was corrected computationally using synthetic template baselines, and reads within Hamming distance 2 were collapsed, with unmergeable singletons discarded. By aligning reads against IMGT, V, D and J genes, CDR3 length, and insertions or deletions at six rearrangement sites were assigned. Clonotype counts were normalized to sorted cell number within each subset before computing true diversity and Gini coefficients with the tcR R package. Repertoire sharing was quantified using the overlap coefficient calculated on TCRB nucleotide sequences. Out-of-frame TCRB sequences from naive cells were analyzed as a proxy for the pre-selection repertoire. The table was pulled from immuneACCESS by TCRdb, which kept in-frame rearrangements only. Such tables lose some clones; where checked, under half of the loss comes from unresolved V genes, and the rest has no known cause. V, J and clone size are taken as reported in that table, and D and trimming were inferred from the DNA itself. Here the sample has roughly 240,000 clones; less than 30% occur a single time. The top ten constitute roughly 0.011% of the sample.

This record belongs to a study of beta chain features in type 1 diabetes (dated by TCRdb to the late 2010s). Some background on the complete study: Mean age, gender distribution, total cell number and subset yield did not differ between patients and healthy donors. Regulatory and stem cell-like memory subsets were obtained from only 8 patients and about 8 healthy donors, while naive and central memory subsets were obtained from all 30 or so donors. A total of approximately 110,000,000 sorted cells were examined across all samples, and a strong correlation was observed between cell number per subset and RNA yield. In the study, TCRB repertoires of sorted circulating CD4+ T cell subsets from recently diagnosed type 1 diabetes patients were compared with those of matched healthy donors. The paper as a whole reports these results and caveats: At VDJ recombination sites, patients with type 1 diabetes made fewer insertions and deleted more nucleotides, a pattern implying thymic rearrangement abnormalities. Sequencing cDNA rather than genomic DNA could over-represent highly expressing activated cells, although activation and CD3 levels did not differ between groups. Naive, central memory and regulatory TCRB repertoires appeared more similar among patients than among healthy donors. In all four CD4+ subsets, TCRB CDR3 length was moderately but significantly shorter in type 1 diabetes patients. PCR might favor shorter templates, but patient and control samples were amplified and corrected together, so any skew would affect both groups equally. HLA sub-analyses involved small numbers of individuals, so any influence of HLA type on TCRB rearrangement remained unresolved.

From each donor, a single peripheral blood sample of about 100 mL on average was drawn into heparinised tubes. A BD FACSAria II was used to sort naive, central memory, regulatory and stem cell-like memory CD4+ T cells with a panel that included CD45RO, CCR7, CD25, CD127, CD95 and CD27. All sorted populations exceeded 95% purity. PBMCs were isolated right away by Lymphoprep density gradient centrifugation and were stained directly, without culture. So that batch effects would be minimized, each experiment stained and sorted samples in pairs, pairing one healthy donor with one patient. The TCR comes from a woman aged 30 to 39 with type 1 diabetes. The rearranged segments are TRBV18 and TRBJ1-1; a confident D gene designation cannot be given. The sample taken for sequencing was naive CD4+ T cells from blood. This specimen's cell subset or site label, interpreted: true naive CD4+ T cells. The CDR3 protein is CASSRENANTEAFF. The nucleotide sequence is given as TGTGCCAGCTCACGAGAAAATGCGAACACTGAAGCTTTCTTT.